The rows below give T cell receptor beta chains drawn from one sample of a study of T-cell memory formation after mild COVID-19. Via MiXCR, TCRdb re-called the 5' RACE reads, giving one row per CDR3 protein. Found here are roughly 400,000 distinct CDR3 sequences, more than 15% of them singletons; the top ten hold roughly 21%. Sequencing was performed on PBMCs or a T cell subset sorted from them (not recorded which). Every receptor here comes from a young man who had mild COVID-19 (a few samples of this study predate the infection). Cell type and time point are not known. Both conserved end residues are trimmed from each CDR3.

>TRBV6-2/TRBV6-3|TRBJ1-6
ASRPSGTGRDSPLH
>TRBV6-2/TRBV6-3|TRBJ2-2
ASSYVAGITGELF
>TRBV12-3/TRBV12-4|TRBJ2-5
ASSSGGRWETQY
>TRBV5-1|TRBJ2-2
ASSLALRSNTGELF
>TRBV6-6|TRBJ1-1
ASSIDVAEAF
>TRBV2|TRBJ2-1
ASRAGTSPSSSNEQF
>TRBV5-1|TRBJ1-4
ASSRTGTMNNEKLF
>TRBV7-2|TRBJ1-2
ASSLERQTSYGYT
>TRBV5-1|TRBJ2-2
ASSFDLSTGELF
>TRBV12-3/TRBV12-4|TRBJ1-2
ASSSSPTDSYGYT
>TRBV28|TRBJ1-1
ASSLTGVRNTEAF
>TRBV7-3|TRBJ1-1
ASSLTVGGNTEAF
>TRBV11-2|TRBJ2-5
ASSLLGFFETQY
>TRBV6-5|TRBJ2-7
ASSSLLSYEQY
>TRBV5-1|TRBJ2-1
ASSIRDRGFHEQF
>TRBV4-1|TRBJ2-5
ASSQIAGQETQY
>TRBV30|TRBJ1-5
AWSVLDGQPQH
>TRBV7-2|TRBJ2-5
ASSPRVLETQY
>TRBV6-2/TRBV6-3|TRBJ2-3
ASSYRGTSGGTDTQY
>TRBV5-1|TRBJ1-5
ASSLVGSSNQPQH
>TRBV27|TRBJ2-2
ASSSGTTYTGELF
>TRBV28|TRBJ2-3
ASDGGGRDTQY
>TRBV12-3/TRBV12-4|TRBJ2-2
ASSFRDTLNTGELF
>TRBV6-1|TRBJ2-7
ASSPGHLYEQY
>TRBV7-6|TRBJ1-4
ASSSTLYFRGPEKLF
>TRBV5-1|TRBJ1-2
ASSLFGGDLDYGYT
>TRBV7-2|TRBJ2-5
ASSEAGAQETQY
>TRBV5-4|TRBJ2-5
ASSLGVTQY
>TRBV28|TRBJ2-2
AIRPGGRGTGELF
>TRBV7-9|TRBJ2-2
ASTNAGTSGGDTGELF
>TRBV27|TRBJ2-2
ASSWDQGGTGELF
>TRBV7-2|TRBJ2-3
ASSSLAGGWDTQY
>TRBV5-1|TRBJ2-1
ASSLGTSALNNEQF
>TRBV10-3|TRBJ1-5
AISPGQGHQPQH
>TRBV10-3|TRBJ2-2
AIRPGTGGSYGELF
>TRBV4-1|TRBJ2-3
ASSQTLTDTQY
>TRBV7-9|TRBJ2-2
ASSLPGGSGNTGELF
>TRBV6-6|TRBJ2-2
ASSRDVRTNTGELF
>TRBV2|TRBJ2-2
ASKGQGASGELF